This T cell receptor (beta chain) was captured in a study of blood T cells in healthy people across ages. Study outcomes and limitations: It was found that TCR beta diversity correlated strongly with the percentage of naive T cells. TCR beta diversity, measured per million T cells, fell in a roughly linear way with age. More naive CD4+ cells and higher diversity were found in long-lived than in aged donors.

Russia was home to the donors, healthy Caucasian individuals aged about 6 to 90. V lost 4 bases and J lost 8, with 17 bases in between. The CDR3 consists of 13 residues. The V gene's germline CDR1 is DFQATT and CDR2 SNEGSKA (reference sequence). This clonotype was observed a handful of times. Its antigen is not known. A second roughly 6 to 12 cycle PCR used barcoded and J-beta primers. Using its own MiXCR run on the 5' RACE reads, TCRdb lists one record per CDR3 protein. The table records 550,000 to 600,000 distinct CDR3 sequences, roughly 29% of them present only once. The V call is TRBV20-1, the J call TRBJ1-2; D call uncertain. The specimen was blood. The clonotype was recovered from a woman aged 70-85 years in good health. CDR3 coding DNA: TGCAGTGCTAACAGACCGGCCAACGAGGGCTACACCTTC. Translation: CSANRPANEGYTF.